The 15 T cell receptor beta chains below all came from one sample that was sequenced in a study of response to subunit inactivated influenza vaccine. TCRdb ran MiXCR on the RT-PCR reads and lists one entry per CDR3 protein. The profile shows 500,000 to 600,000 distinct CDR3 sequences, less than 10% of them singletons. This sample comprised PBMCs from blood, obtained about 24 months after vaccination. These receptors all come from a man between 50 and 69 years old who received an inactivated influenza vaccine.

Regarding this clonotype: It is likely a read error, because the conserved phenylalanine at the end of the CDR3 is missing. This chain joins TRBV7-8 and TRBJ2-7; unclear D gene. The germline V gene encodes CDR1 SGHVS and CDR2 FQNEAQ. This CDR3 has 14 residues. Trimming cost V 1 base and J 1 base, with 8 bases left between them. The CDR3 DNA follows: TGTGCCAGCAGCTTAGTCCCCATATCCTACGAGCAGTACTCC. It yields the protein CASSLVPISYEQYS.

The sample holds a few counts of this clonotype. V is TRBV29-1 and J is TRBJ2-7, with 9 nucleotides matching TRBD1. Germline V lookup: CDR1 SQVTM, CDR2 ANQGSEA. CDR3 length: 11 residues. After removal of 6 bases from V and 11 bases from J, the junction contained 8 bases not matched to a gene. Here the CDR3 reads CSVSGQGVEYF. DNA for the CDR3: TGCAGCGTGTCGGGACAGGGAGTCGAGTACTTC.

This clonotype was detected ten times or more. The V call is TRBV20-1, the J call TRBJ1-1, with a possible D match to TRBD1 (5 bases). CDR1 and CDR2 (germline): DFQATT, SNEGSKA (reference sequence). V lost 3 bases and J lost 5, with 13 bases in between. This CDR3 spans 13 amino acids. The CDR3 is CSARGGGGTEAFF. CDR3 DNA: TGCAGTGCTAGGGGCGGGGGAGGGACTGAAGCTTTCTTT.

This clonotype occurred many times. The CDR3 here is CSVGWRVETQYF. In DNA, the CDR3 is TGCAGCGTTGGTTGGCGGGTAGAGACCCAGTACTTC. This sequence joins TRBV29-1 and TRBJ2-5, with a tentative D call TRBD2 (5 bases). CDR1 is SQVTM and CDR2 is ANQGSEA in the germline V gene. Trimming removed 4 bases from V and 4 bases from J, with 10 bases in between. This CDR3 is 12 amino acids long. The whole variable domain, remainder taken from reference TRBV29-1 and TRBJ2-5, is SAVISQKPSRDICQRGTSLTIQCQVDSQVTMMFWYRQQPGQSLTLIATANQGSEATYESGFVIDKFPISRPNLTFSTLTVSNMSPEDSSIYLCSVGWRVETQYFGPGTRLLVL.

Only a few counts were recorded for this clonotype. The gene calls are TRBV7-9 and TRBJ2-7; 12 bases map to TRBD2. Germline V gene lookup returns CDR1 SEHNR and CDR2 FQNEAQ (reference sequence). The V gene end was trimmed by 5 bases and the J gene end by 7 bases; junction bases not matched to a gene: 9. This CDR3 spans 15 amino acids. CDR3 sequence reads: CASSTWTSGTREQYF. The DNA of the CDR3 is TGTGCCAGCAGCACTTGGACTAGCGGGACAAGGGAGCAGTACTTC.

In this sample, this clonotype turned up a few times. The rearrangement links TRBV18 to TRBJ2-7, with TRBD1 matching 9 bases. The CDR3 runs 17 residues. Trimming removed 4 bases from V and 3 bases from J; junction bases left unmatched: 13. CDR1 and CDR2 from the germline V gene are KGHSH and LQKENI. The CDR3 sequence is CASSLSLAGTGNYEQYF. CDR3 nucleotides: TGTGCCAGCTCACTCTCGTTGGCCGGGACAGGGAACTACGAGCAGTACTTC.

V usage is TRBV11-1 and J usage is TRBJ1-3, with D perhaps matching TRBD1 (5 bases). The V gene lost 4 bases and the J gene lost 0 bases, with 19 bases spanning the gap. The CDR3 loop spans 18 amino acids. CDR1 is SGHAT and CDR2 is FQDESV in the germline V gene (reference sequence). The CDR3 is CASSSNVGTESSGNTIYF. CDR3 nucleotides: TGTGCCAGCAGCTCGAACGTTGGGACGGAAAGCTCTGGAAACACCATATATTTT.

This chain joins TRBV28 and TRBJ2-4; 12 nucleotides agree with TRBD2. Per the germline V gene, CDR1 is MDHEN and CDR2 is SYDVKM. This CDR3 spans 19 amino acids. V lost 4 bases to trimming and J lost 2 bases; unmatched junction nucleotides: 12. The DNA of the CDR3 is TGTGCCAGCAGTTGGGGTTTTTGGACTAGCGGGATGTCCAAAAACATTCAGTACTTC. The encoded protein is CASSWGFWTSGMSKNIQYF.

This chain connects TRBV7-9 to TRBJ1-4; 7 bases align to TRBD1. Losses at the gene ends were 5 bases for V and 3 bases for J; bases not matched to a gene: 6. Germline V gene sequence: CDR1 SEHNR, CDR2 FQNEAQ (reference sequence). This CDR3 comprises 15 residues. CDR3 sequence reads: CASSQRDSPNEKLFF. The CDR3 coding sequence is TGTGCCAGCAGCCAGAGGGACAGCCCTAATGAAAAACTGTTTTTT.

In this sample, this clonotype turned up many times. This chain joins TRBV10-3 and TRBJ2-1; 9 bases fit TRBD2. This CDR3 has 19 amino acids. J was trimmed by 1 base and V by 2 bases; bases with no gene match: 12. Germline V lookup: CDR1 ENHRY, CDR2 SYGVKD. DNA of the CDR3: TGTGCCATCAGTGAGGCCAGGTATCAGCGGGAGGAGTCCTACAATGAGCAGTTCTTC. The encoded protein is CAISEARYQREESYNEQFF.

On this clonotype: This could be a read error, since a much larger clone is one nucleotide away. CDR3 amino acids: CASTNWFYGHTF. The CDR3 DNA is TGTGCCAGCACCAACTGGTTCTATGGCCACACCTTC. The J gene is TRBJ1-2, the V gene TRBV12-3 or TRBV12-4; D gene ambiguous. The CDR3 has 12 amino acids.

J is TRBJ2-7 and V is TRBV10-3; D uncertain. V was trimmed by 3 bases and J by 1 base, leaving 4 bases between them. The CDR3 runs to 12 residues. Germline V gene lookup returns CDR1 ENHRY and CDR2 SYGVKD. The CDR3, as DNA: TGTGCCATCAGTGAAGGGTCCTACGAGCAGTACTTC. Its protein is CAISEGSYEQYF.

This clonotype was picked up a small number of times. The chain has TRBV7-6 and TRBJ2-7, with D perhaps matching TRBD1 (6 bases). CDR3 length equals 16 residues. Germline CDR1 and CDR2: SGHVS and FNYEAQ. V shed 5 bases and J shed 2 bases, with 19 bases lying between them. As DNA, the CDR3 is TGTGCCAGCAGCCCAAAGACAGGCGAACTGACCTACGAGCAGTACTTC. Protein sequence: CASSPKTGELTYEQYF.

The chain joins TRBV10-3 to TRBJ2-5, with 9 bases matching TRBD2. The germline V gene encodes CDR1 ENHRY and CDR2 SYGVKD. V was clipped by 9 bases and J by 1 base; unmatched bases: 9. The length of the CDR3 is 15 residues. The CDR3 here is CAIRASGGTQETQYF. CDR3 coding DNA: TGTGCCATAAGGGCAAGCGGGGGGACCCAAGAGACCCAGTACTTC.

The chain carries TRBV20-1 and TRBJ1-5, with TRBD1 matching over 7 bases. The trim removed 4 bases at V and 4 bases at J, leaving 4 bases unmatched. The CDR3 runs to 13 residues. Germline CDR1 and CDR2: DFQATT and SNEGSKA (reference sequence). The CDR3 DNA follows: TGCAGTGCTATCGGGACAGCTAATCAGCCCCAGCATTTT. Translation gives CSAIGTANQPQHF.